A single sample gave rise to the 27 T cell receptor beta chains below, sequenced in a study of T cells in Graves' hyperthyroidism and ophthalmopathy. TCR beta CDR3 region amplification was performed from RNA transcripts. Using the HTBI primer set, a first-round RT-PCR was run on the TCR CDR3. MiXCR was run by TCRdb on the multiplex PCR reads, yielding one entry per CDR3 protein. The sample holds some 300,000 distinct CDR3 sequences, approximately 19% seen once. Sequenced: blood. The receptors shown here come from a man aged 45-60 years with Graves' ophthalmopathy.

This clonotype was seen many times. The CDR3 sequence: CASSLISGQETQYF. In nucleotides, the CDR3 is TGTGCCAGCAGCTTGATTTCGGGACAAGAGACCCAGTACTTC. This sequence joins TRBV11-1 and TRBJ2-5; maybe TRBD2 (5 bases). The ends were cut back, 3 bases at V and 2 bases at J, with 10 bases in the middle. The CDR3 is made up of 14 amino acids. Germline values: CDR1 SGHAT, CDR2 FQDESV (reference sequence).

A word on this clonotype: One end of the junction varies from germline; a read error may be responsible. This chain links TRBV6-4 with TRBJ2-1; D is tentatively TRBD1 or TRBD2 (7 bases each). The CDR3 runs 15 residues. Per germline, CDR1 MRHNA and CDR2 SNTAGT. As DNA, the CDR3 is TGTGCCAGCAGTTACTCAGGGGGGGGCTACAATGAGCAGTTCTTC. Protein sequence: CASSYSGGGYNEQFF.

This chain uses TRBV5-4 with TRBJ2-7, with D hard to call. The V gene lost 1 base and the J gene lost 0 bases, with 2 bases spanning the gap. The CDR3 length is 12 residues. Germline V CDR1 and CDR2: SGHNT, YYREEE (reference sequence). CDR3 residues: CASSLFSYEQYF. As DNA, the CDR3 is TGTGCCAGCAGCTTGTTCTCCTACGAGCAGTACTTC.

The chain links TRBV5-1 to TRBJ2-4; the D call may be TRBD1 or TRBD2 (5 bases each). The CDR3 runs to 15 residues. The germline V and J ends were trimmed by 0 bases and 4 bases, with 11 bases remaining between them. Germline lookup yields CDR1 SGHRS and CDR2 YFSETQ. CDR3 bases: TGCGCCAGCAGCTTGGAAGGGACCCCGAAAAACATTCAGTACTTC. Protein: CASSLEGTPKNIQYF.

This clonotype was seen at least ten times. The chain couples TRBV7-9 to TRBJ2-1; maybe TRBD2 (6 bases). Germline CDR1 is SEHNR and CDR2 is FQNEAQ (reference sequence). Trimming removed 1 base from V and 10 bases from J, with 11 bases in between. There are 13 residues in the CDR3. CDR3 loop: CASSLETSQEQFF. The CDR3 DNA reads as TGTGCCAGCAGCTTAGAGACTAGTCAAGAGCAGTTCTTC.

V usage is TRBV10-1 and J usage is TRBJ2-2, with unresolved D. The CDR3 has 16 amino acids. Trimming stripped 3 bases from V and 0 bases from J, with 11 bases between. Germline lookup yields CDR1 WNHNN and CDR2 SYGVQD (reference sequence). In DNA form, the CDR3 reads TGCGCCAGCAGTGACCCCGGAGCTGCGAACACCGGGGAGCTGTTTTTT. Translating it yields CASSDPGAANTGELFF.

The V gene is TRBV28, the J gene TRBJ1-5, with TRBD1 as a possible D gene (5 bases). The germline CDR1 and CDR2 sequences are MDHEN and SYDVKM. Trimming took off 5 bases at V and 5 bases at J, with 13 bases between the two ends. The CDR3 has 14 residues. CDR3: CASSLSQGYQPQHF. As DNA, the CDR3 is TGTGCCAGCAGTCTTAGTCAGGGTTATCAGCCCCAGCATTTT.

The rearrangement links TRBV12-3 or TRBV12-4 to TRBJ2-1, with D perhaps TRBD1 or TRBD2 (6 bases each). This CDR3 region has 14 residues. Trimming took off 7 bases at V and 5 bases at J, with 15 bases between the two ends. This CDR3 is CASNNKGEDNEQFF. The CDR3 coding sequence is TGTGCCAGCAATAATAAGGGGGAGGACAATGAGCAGTTCTTC.

This clonotype was detected only a few times. The rearrangement uses TRBV6-2 or TRBV6-3 and TRBJ2-3; weak D call: TRBD2 (6 bases). The CDR3 contains 14 residues. V was shortened by 7 bases and J by 6 bases, with 17 bases between the two germline ends. Germline-derived CDR1 and CDR2 are MNHEY and SVGEGT. The CDR3 region is CASTIQAGGDTQYF. The CDR3 DNA reads TGTGCCAGCACCATACAAGCGGGTGGGGATACGCAGTATTTT.

This chain links TRBV19 with TRBJ2-7; maybe TRBD2 (5 bases). The CDR3 loop spans 11 amino acids. The germline V gene has CDR1 LNHDA and CDR2 SQIVND (reference sequence). Trimming removed 10 bases at V and 3 bases at J, with 10 bases between. CDR3 sequence: CATIEGYEQYF. CDR3 nucleotide sequence: TGTGCCACCATCGAGGGCTACGAGCAGTACTTC.

This clonotype showed up many times. V usage is TRBV30 and J usage is TRBJ2-5, with a possible D match to TRBD2 (6 bases). Germline values: CDR1 GTSNPN, CDR2 SVGIG (reference sequence). V lost 2 bases and J lost 7, with 23 bases in between. There are 16 residues in the CDR3. The CDR3 DNA reads as TGTGCCTGGAGTTCAAAAGGGGCGGGAACCCAGGGGACCCAGTACTTC. As protein: CAWSSKGAGTQGTQYF.

This clonotype was recorded many times. The chain employs TRBV2 and TRBJ2-2, with 10 positions matching TRBD2. In germline, CDR1 is SNHLY, CDR2 FYNNEI. The CDR3 runs to 15 residues. V shed 5 bases and J 4 bases; nucleotides not matched to a gene: 4. This chain's CDR3 is CASSPSGRGTGELFF. The CDR3 nucleotides are TGTGCCAGCAGTCCCAGCGGGAGGGGCACCGGGGAGCTGTTTTTT.

The genes are TRBV19 and TRBJ1-5; TRBD1 might be the D (5 bases). Trimming shortened V by 3 bases and J by 6 bases, and 9 bases separated the two germline ends. Germline CDR1 LNHDA, CDR2 SQIVND (reference sequence). This CDR3 region has 13 residues. DNA for the CDR3: TGTGCCAGTAGTATCGAGGGGCGTCAGCCCCAGCATTTT. It translates to CASSIEGRQPQHF.

The chain combines TRBV7-8 with TRBJ2-5; D is unresolved. The CDR3 totals 14 residues. V was cut by 1 base and J by 1 base, with 7 bases left in between. CDR1 and CDR2 (germline): SGHVS, FQNEAQ. DNA for the CDR3: TGTGCCAGCAGCTTAGGGAGCTTCCAAGAGACCCAGTACTTC. It encodes CASSLGSFQETQYF.

This clonotype was seen only a few times. This CDR3 reads CSASGGPGNEQFF. The CDR3 DNA reads as TGCAGTGCTAGCGGGGGACCCGGGAATGAGCAGTTCTTC. The chain joins TRBV20-1 to TRBJ2-1, with D possibly matching TRBD2 (6 bases). This CDR3 contains 13 residues. Germline CDR1 is DFQATT and CDR2 is SNEGSKA (reference sequence). Trimming stripped 3 bases from V and 7 bases from J, with 13 bases between.

This clonotype was picked up a small number of times. J is TRBJ2-3 and V is TRBV5-5; no firm D call. Germline CDR1 reads SGHKS; CDR2 reads YYEKEE (reference sequence). V was trimmed by 4 bases and J by 1 base, leaving 13 bases between them. CDR3 length: 15 amino acids. In nucleotides, the CDR3 is TGTGCCAGCAGCCCGGAGAGGTGGGGCACAGATACGCAGTATTTT. Amino acids: CASSPERWGTDTQYF.

This chain joins TRBV2 and TRBJ2-6, with 10 bases matching TRBD1. CDR1 and CDR2 (germline): SNHLY, FYNNEI. Losses at the gene ends were 6 bases for V and 4 bases for J; bases not matched to a gene: 6. The CDR3 runs to 16 residues. For the CDR3, the DNA is TGTGCCAGCAGACCGGGACAGGGGTCAGGGGCCAACGTCCTGACTTTC. Encoded protein: CASRPGQGSGANVLTF.

This clonotype was counted ten times or more. CDR3 loop: CASSQGVSGSLSSYEQYF. In DNA, the CDR3 is TGCGCCAGCAGCCAAGGGGTTAGCGGGAGCCTAAGCTCCTACGAGCAGTACTTC. The chain recombines TRBV4-1 with TRBJ2-7; 9 bases match TRBD2. V trimming: 1 base; J trimming: 0 bases; junction bases outside the gene matches: 10. The length of the CDR3 is 18 residues. From germline, CDR1 is MGHRA and CDR2 YSYEKL.

This chain links TRBV24-1 with TRBJ1-5; D unresolved. CDR1 and CDR2 from the germline V gene are KGHDR and SFDVKD. The V gene lost 5 bases and the J gene lost 9 bases, with 10 bases spanning the gap. The length of the CDR3 is 12 residues. CDR3: CATSAPSGPQHF. The CDR3 DNA reads TGTGCCACCAGTGCACCGTCAGGGCCCCAGCATTTT.

The chain has TRBV24-1 and TRBJ2-1, with 7 bases aligning to TRBD2. The germline CDR1 and CDR2 sequences are KGHDR and SFDVKD. Trimming cost V 5 bases and J 7 bases; bases outside gene matches: 7. This CDR3 comprises 14 residues. CDR3: CATSARGSGNEQFF. The DNA of the CDR3 is TGTGCCACCAGTGCTCGCGGGAGTGGAAATGAGCAGTTCTTC.

This clonotype was observed a few times. Being one base from a much bigger clone, this may be a read error. The chain joins TRBV6-2 or TRBV6-3 to TRBJ1-5; D is possibly TRBD1 (5 bases). The CDR3 runs 16 residues. Germline V CDR1 and CDR2: MNHEY, SVGEGT. DNA of the CDR3: TGTGCCAACAGTCGCGGAGGGGACTGGAGCAATCAGCCCCAGCATTTT. Its protein product is CANSRGGDWSNQPQHF.

The chain is built from TRBV11-2 and TRBJ2-5, with 7 nucleotides matching TRBD2. The CDR3 is made up of 15 amino acids. Germline CDR1 and CDR2: SGHAT and FQNNGV. V lost 1 base and J lost 2; bases outside the gene matches: 4. For the CDR3, the DNA is TGTGCCAGCAGCTTAGGCCTAGCGGAGCAAGAGACCCAGTACTTC. Amino acids: CASSLGLAEQETQYF.

This chain joins TRBV20-1 and TRBJ2-3; 7 nucleotides align to TRBD2. The CDR3 runs 16 residues. V lost 1 base, J lost 1 base, and 8 bases stayed unmatched. In germline, CDR1 is DFQATT, CDR2 SNEGSKA (reference sequence). The CDR3 loop reads CSARVLAEGGTDTQYF. The DNA of the CDR3 is TGCAGTGCTAGAGTCCTAGCGGAAGGCGGCACAGATACGCAGTATTTT.

On this clonotype itself: Since a much larger clone is just one base distant, this may be a read error. The chain joins TRBV5-1 to TRBJ2-7, with D hard to call. The germline V gene encodes CDR1 SGHRS and CDR2 YFSETQ. The CDR3 spans 14 residues. CDR3 residues: CTSSLSPGPYEQYF. The CDR3 region has the DNA TGCACCAGCAGCTTGTCCCCTGGCCCTTACGAGCAGTACTTC.

This clonotype was seen a few times. The rearrangement uses TRBV6-5 and TRBJ2-5; perhaps TRBD2 as D (6 bases). The V end lost 0 bases, the J end lost 5 bases, and 13 bases lay between the germline ends. The CDR3 sequence is 15 residues long. Per the germline V gene, CDR1 is MNHEY and CDR2 is SVGAGI. The CDR3 sequence is CASSYSSGAGETQYF. CDR3 nucleotides: TGTGCCAGCAGTTACTCTAGTGGGGCGGGGGAGACCCAGTACTTC.

This clonotype has ten or more counts. The chain combines TRBV20-1 with TRBJ2-1; D possibly uses TRBD1 or TRBD2 (5 bases each). V was cut by 3 bases and J by 7 bases, with 13 bases left in between. The germline V gene has CDR1 DFQATT and CDR2 SNEGSKA (reference sequence). The CDR3 consists of 13 residues. CDR3 in DNA: TGCAGTGCTAGTCTCGGGGCAGAGAATGAGCAGTTCTTC. Translating gives CSASLGAENEQFF.

The J gene is TRBJ2-3, the V gene TRBV30; D is uncertain. The CDR3 runs 12 residues. The V and J ends lost 1 base and 5 bases respectively, with 7 bases between them. Germline lookup yields CDR1 GTSNPN and CDR2 SVGIG (reference sequence). CDR3 in amino acids: CAWSGLGDTQYF. Here the CDR3 DNA reads TGTGCCTGGAGTGGACTCGGAGATACGCAGTATTTT.